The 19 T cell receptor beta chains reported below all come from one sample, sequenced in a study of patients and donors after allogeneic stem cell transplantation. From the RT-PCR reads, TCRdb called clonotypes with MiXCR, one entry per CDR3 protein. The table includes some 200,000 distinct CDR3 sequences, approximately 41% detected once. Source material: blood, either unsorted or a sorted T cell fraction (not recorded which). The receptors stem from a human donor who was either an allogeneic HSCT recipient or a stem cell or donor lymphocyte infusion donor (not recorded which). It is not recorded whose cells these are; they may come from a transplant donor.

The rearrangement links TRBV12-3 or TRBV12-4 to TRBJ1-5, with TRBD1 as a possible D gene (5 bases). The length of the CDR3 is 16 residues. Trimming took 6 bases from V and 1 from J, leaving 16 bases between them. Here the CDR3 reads CASRPTGVGSNQPQHF. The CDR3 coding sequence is TGTGCCAGCAGGCCCACGGGGGTTGGGAGCAATCAGCCCCAGCATTTT.

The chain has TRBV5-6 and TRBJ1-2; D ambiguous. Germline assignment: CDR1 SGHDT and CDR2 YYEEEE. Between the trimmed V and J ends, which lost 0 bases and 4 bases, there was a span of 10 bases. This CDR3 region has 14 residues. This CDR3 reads CASSLGSLPYGYTF. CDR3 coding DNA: TGTGCCAGCAGCTTGGGGTCTCTACCCTATGGCTACACCTTC.

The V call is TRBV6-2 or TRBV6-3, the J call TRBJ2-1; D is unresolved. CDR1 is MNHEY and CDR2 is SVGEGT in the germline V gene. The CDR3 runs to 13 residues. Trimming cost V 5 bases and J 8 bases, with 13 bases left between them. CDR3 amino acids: CASSNPLGDEQFF. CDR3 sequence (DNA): TGTGCCAGCAGTAACCCTTTGGGCGATGAGCAGTTCTTC.

CDR3 protein: CASSSLLAPYNEQFF. CDR3 DNA: TGTGCCAGCAGCTCACTACTAGCGCCCTACAATGAGCAGTTCTTC. The chain is built from TRBV11-2 and TRBJ2-1, with 7 bases matching TRBD2. The CDR3 has 15 residues. From germline, CDR1 is SGHAT and CDR2 FQNNGV. V dropped 4 bases and J dropped 2; count of bases not matched to a gene: 5.

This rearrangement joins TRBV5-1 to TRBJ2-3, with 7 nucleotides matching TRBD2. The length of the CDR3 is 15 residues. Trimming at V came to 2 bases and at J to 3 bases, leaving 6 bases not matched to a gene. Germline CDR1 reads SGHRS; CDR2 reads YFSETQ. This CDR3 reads CASSFGRKDTDTQYF. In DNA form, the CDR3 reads TGCGCCAGCAGCTTCGGGAGGAAAGATACAGATACGCAGTATTTT.

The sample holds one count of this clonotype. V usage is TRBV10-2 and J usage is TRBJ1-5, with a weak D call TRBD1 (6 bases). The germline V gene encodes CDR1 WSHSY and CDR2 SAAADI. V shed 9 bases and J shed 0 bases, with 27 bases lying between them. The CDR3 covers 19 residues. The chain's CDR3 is CARGGIKTEGSYSNQPQHF. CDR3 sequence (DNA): TGCGCCAGAGGGGGGATCAAGACAGAGGGAAGCTATAGCAATCAGCCCCAGCATTTT.

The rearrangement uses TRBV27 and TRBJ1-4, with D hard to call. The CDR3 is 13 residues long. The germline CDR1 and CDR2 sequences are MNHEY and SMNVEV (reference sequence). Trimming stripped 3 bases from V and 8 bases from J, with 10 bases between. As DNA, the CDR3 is TGTGCCAGCAGTTTCACCGGATACGAAAAACTGTTTTTT. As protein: CASSFTGYEKLFF.

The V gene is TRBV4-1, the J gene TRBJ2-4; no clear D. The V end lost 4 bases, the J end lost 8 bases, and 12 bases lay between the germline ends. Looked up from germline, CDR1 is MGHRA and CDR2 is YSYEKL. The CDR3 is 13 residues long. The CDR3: CASSPTHQDIQYF. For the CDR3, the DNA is TGCGCCAGCAGCCCAACCCATCAGGACATTCAGTACTTC.

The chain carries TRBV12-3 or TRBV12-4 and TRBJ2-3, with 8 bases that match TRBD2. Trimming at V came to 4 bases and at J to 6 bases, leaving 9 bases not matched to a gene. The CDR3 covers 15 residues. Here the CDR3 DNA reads TGTGCCAGCAGTTCAATAGCGGGACCGGGGGATACGCAGTATTTT. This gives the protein CASSSIAGPGDTQYF.

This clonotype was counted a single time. CDR3 sequence reads: CASSQDPSMETQYF. CDR3 in DNA: TGTGCCAGCAGCCAAGATCCATCAATGGAGACCCAGTACTTC. The V and J genes are TRBV3-1 and TRBJ2-5; no reliable D call. The length of the CDR3 is 14 residues. Germline V gives CDR1 LGHDT, CDR2 YNNKEL (reference sequence). The germline V and J ends were trimmed by 0 bases and 5 bases, with 10 bases remaining between them.

Written as DNA, the CDR3 is TGTGCCAGCAGTGTGCGAGGAAGCCGCCAAGAGACCCAGTACTTC. It is translated as CASSVRGSRQETQYF. This sequence joins TRBV2 and TRBJ2-5; D is unresolved. The V end was cut by 4 bases, the J end by 1 base, with 13 bases between. Germline loops: CDR1 SNHLY, CDR2 FYNNEI. CDR3 length: 15 residues.

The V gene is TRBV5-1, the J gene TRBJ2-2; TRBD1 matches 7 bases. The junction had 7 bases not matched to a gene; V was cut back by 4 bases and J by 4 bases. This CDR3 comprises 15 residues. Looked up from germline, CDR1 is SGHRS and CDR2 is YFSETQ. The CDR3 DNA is TGCGCCAGCAGCATCCGACAGGGTGGCACCGGGGAGCTGTTTTTT. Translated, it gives CASSIRQGGTGELFF.

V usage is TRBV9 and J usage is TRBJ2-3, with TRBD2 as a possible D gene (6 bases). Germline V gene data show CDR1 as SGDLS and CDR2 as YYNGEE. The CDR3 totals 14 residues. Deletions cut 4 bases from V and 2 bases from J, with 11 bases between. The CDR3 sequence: CASSLAYYTDTQYF. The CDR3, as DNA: TGTGCCAGCAGCCTAGCGTACTACACAGATACGCAGTATTTT.

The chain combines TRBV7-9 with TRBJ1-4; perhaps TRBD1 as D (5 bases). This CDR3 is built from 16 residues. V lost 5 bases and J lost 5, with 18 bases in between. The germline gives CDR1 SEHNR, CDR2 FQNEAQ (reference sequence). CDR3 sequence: CASSERGPGGNEKLFF. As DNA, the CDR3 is TGTGCCAGCAGCGAGCGTGGACCGGGGGGGAATGAAAAACTGTTTTTT.

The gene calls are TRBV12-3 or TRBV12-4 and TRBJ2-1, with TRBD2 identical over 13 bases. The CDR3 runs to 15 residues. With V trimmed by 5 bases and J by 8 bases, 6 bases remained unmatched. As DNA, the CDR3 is TGTGCCAGCAGTAACACTAGCGGGAGGGCCCATGAGCAGTTCTTC. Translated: CASSNTSGRAHEQFF.

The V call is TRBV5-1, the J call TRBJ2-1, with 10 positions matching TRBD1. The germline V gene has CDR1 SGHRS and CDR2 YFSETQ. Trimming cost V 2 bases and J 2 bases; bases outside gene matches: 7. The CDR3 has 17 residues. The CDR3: CASSLGTGEATYNEQFF. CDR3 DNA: TGCGCCAGCAGCTTAGGGACAGGGGAGGCCACCTACAATGAGCAGTTCTTC.

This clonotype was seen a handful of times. The CDR3 loop reads CASQPPDSRYGYTF. For the CDR3, the DNA is TGTGCCAGCCAGCCTCCCGACAGCCGCTATGGCTACACCTTC. The J gene is TRBJ1-2, the V gene TRBV5-5; weak D call: TRBD1 (5 bases). The germline gives CDR1 SGHKS, CDR2 YYEKEE (reference sequence). The V gene lost 7 bases and the J gene lost 4 bases, with 17 bases spanning the gap. The CDR3 is 14 residues long.

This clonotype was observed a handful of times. CDR3 region: CASGGQGVHGNTIYF. The CDR3 DNA is TGTGCCAGCGGTGGACAGGGGGTGCACGGAAACACCATATATTTT. The chain joins TRBV2 to TRBJ1-3; 10 nucleotides align to TRBD1. Per the germline V gene, CDR1 is SNHLY and CDR2 is FYNNEI. This CDR3 has 15 residues. Trimming at V came to 8 bases and at J to 4 bases, leaving 8 bases not matched to a gene.

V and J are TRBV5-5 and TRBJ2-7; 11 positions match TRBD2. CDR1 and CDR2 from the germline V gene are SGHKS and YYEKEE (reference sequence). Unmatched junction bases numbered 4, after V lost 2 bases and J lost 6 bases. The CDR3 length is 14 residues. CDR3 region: CASSFSGRAGEQYF. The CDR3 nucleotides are TGTGCCAGCAGCTTTAGCGGGAGGGCCGGCGAGCAGTACTTC.